Below, 11 T cell receptor beta chains from the same sample are listed, as sequenced in a study of T cell responses to AZD1222 COVID-19 vaccine. Libraries were prepared by immunoSEQ multiplex PCR; TCRdb keeps only in-frame clonotypes and omits some of them. The sample lists around 110,000 clones; around nine tenths were seen once. Sequencing was performed on peripheral blood, taken on day 0 of AZD1222 vaccination. The receptors were sampled from an adult in good health.

The rearrangement uses TRBV2 and TRBJ2-5; possibly TRBD1 or TRBD2 for D (6 bases each). V was trimmed by 6 bases and J by 5 bases, leaving 13 bases between them. This CDR3 spans 13 amino acids. Germline assignment: CDR1 SNHLY and CDR2 FYNNEI. Written as DNA, the CDR3 is TGTGCCAGCAGGGGGGGCGGGCTGGAGACCCAGTACTTC. It yields the protein CASRGGGLETQYF.

The chain uses TRBV10-3 and TRBJ1-1; D is undetermined. Germline V CDR1 and CDR2: ENHRY, SYGVKD. V was trimmed by 6 bases and J by 3 bases, leaving 14 bases between them. The CDR3 is made up of 14 amino acids. The CDR3 nucleotides read TGTGCCATCAGATCGTGGGAGGATGACACTGAAGCTTTCTTT. Its protein is CAIRSWEDDTEAFF.

The chain combines TRBV18 with TRBJ1-2, with D perhaps TRBD1 (6 bases). CDR3 length equals 18 residues. Germline CDR1 reads KGHSH; CDR2 reads LQKENI. With 2 bases removed from V and 1 base from J, the gap between germline ends came to 20 bases. The CDR3 is CASSPYNAGQTFNYGYTF. The CDR3, as DNA: TGTGCCAGCTCACCATATAATGCCGGACAGACCTTTAACTATGGCTACACCTTC.

This clone was counted a single time. V gene TRBV5-1 combines with J gene TRBJ1-1; 11 bases map to TRBD1. V lost 2 bases, J lost 0 bases, and 3 bases stayed unmatched. Germline CDR1 SGHRS, CDR2 YFSETQ. CDR3 length: 16 residues. In nucleotides, the CDR3 is TGCGCCAGCAGCTTAGGGACAGGGGGTCTGAACACTGAAGCTTTCTTT. Its translation is CASSLGTGGLNTEAFF.

The V gene is TRBV7-9, the J gene TRBJ2-6; possible D gene TRBD1, 6 bases. The V and J ends lost 1 base and 0 bases respectively, with 16 bases between them. Germline CDR1 and CDR2: SEHNR and FQNEAQ (reference sequence). The CDR3 has 19 residues. The CDR3 nucleotides read TGTGCCAGCAGCTTAGATCTGGGGGCATCTAGCTCTGGGGCCAACGTCCTGACTTTC. It codes for CASSLDLGASSSGANVLTF.

The chain is built from TRBV7-3 and TRBJ1-1; perhaps TRBD1 as D (5 bases). There are 15 residues in the CDR3. The V gene lost 6 bases and the J gene lost 1 base, with 15 bases spanning the gap. In germline, CDR1 is SGHTA, CDR2 FQGTGA. CDR3 in amino acids: CASSNSGAQNTEAFF. The CDR3 bases are TGTGCCAGCAGTAATAGTGGGGCCCAGAACACTGAAGCTTTCTTT.

The rearrangement uses TRBV5-4 and TRBJ2-7; tentative D call: TRBD1 (6 bases). This CDR3 region has 14 residues. V dropped 9 bases and J dropped 0 bases, with 16 bases sitting between them. Germline V gene sequence: CDR1 SGHNT, CDR2 YYREEE (reference sequence). This chain's CDR3 is CATSLGQSSYEQYF. CDR3 DNA sequence: TGTGCCACCTCACTTGGACAGAGCTCCTACGAGCAGTACTTC.

The rearrangement joins TRBV4-3 to TRBJ2-3; possible D gene TRBD1, 9 bases. Germline V CDR1 and CDR2: LGHNA, YSLEER. With 8 bases removed from V and 2 bases from J, the gap between germline ends came to 35 bases. The CDR3 length is 21 residues. This CDR3 is CASRRSGGTGFGRGFTDTQYF. The CDR3 nucleotides are TGCGCCAGCCGCCGCTCGGGGGGGACAGGGTTTGGACGGGGATTCACAGATACGCAGTATTTT.

The V and J genes are TRBV11-2 and TRBJ2-5; the D is unclear. CDR3 length: 15 residues. The V gene lost 4 bases and the J gene lost 1 base, with 13 bases spanning the gap. In germline, CDR1 is SGHAT, CDR2 FQNNGV. DNA of the CDR3: TGTGCCAGCAGCTCTAATGCGAGACCCCAAGAGACCCAGTACTTC. As protein: CASSSNARPQETQYF.

The chain uses TRBV12-3 or TRBV12-4 and TRBJ1-1; D gene ambiguous. The V end lost 2 bases, the J end lost 0 bases, and 4 bases lay between the germline ends. This CDR3 is 13 amino acids long. CDR3 in DNA: TGTGCCAGCAGTTTACAAGTGAACACTGAAGCTTTCTTT. Translated: CASSLQVNTEAFF.

This clone was detected a few times. The chain recombines TRBV4-3 with TRBJ2-1; 13 nucleotides agree with TRBD2. This CDR3 comprises 17 residues. Germline assignment: CDR1 LGHNA and CDR2 YSLEER. The J segment lost 7 bases and the V segment lost 0 bases, leaving 6 bases of the junction unmatched. This chain's CDR3 is CASSQDPTSGRKNEQFF. The CDR3 DNA is TGCGCCAGCAGCCAAGACCCGACTAGCGGGAGGAAGAATGAGCAGTTCTTC.